This TCR beta chain was sequenced in a study of shared clonotypes between healthy human individuals. Trimming pared 4 bases from V and 3 bases from J, leaving 13 bases between. Germline V CDR1 and CDR2: MNHEY, SVGAGI. CDR3 length equals 14 residues. The assay was immunoSEQ multiplex PCR, and TCRdb's table has in-frame clones only and misses some. The sample records about 2.3 million clones, about nine tenths being singletons. The TCR was taken from a young man in good health. Some clones in this sample may be carry-over from other donors' samples. This sequence joins TRBV6-5 and TRBJ2-7, with D hard to call. Sequenced material: naive CD4+ T cells from PBMCs. Subset of the sample: CD45RA+ positively selected. This CDR3 reads CASSSPLWGYEQYF. The CDR3 DNA reads as TGTGCCAGCAGTTCACCTCTATGGGGCTACGAGCAGTACTTC.